The 14 T cell receptor beta chains below all came from one sample that was sequenced in a study of T-cell reconstitution after alpha-beta-depleted transplantation in children. For TCRbeta, the library was prepared with unique molecular identifiers. TCRdb redid the calling of the PCR reads with MiXCR, one entry per CDR3 protein. The table records about 400,000 distinct CDR3 sequences, roughly 16% of them present only once. Sample: PBMCs, mostly from graft donor cells, taken 360 days after TCRalphabeta/CD19-depleted stem cell transplant. The receptors shown here come from a boy under two years old who had a stem cell transplant for Wiskott-Aldrich syndrome, so the T cells may come from the graft donor.

The chain recombines TRBV6-1 with TRBJ2-7; D is unclear. The CDR3 loop spans 13 amino acids. CDR1 and CDR2 (germline): MNHNS, SASEGT. The V and J ends lost 2 bases and 3 bases respectively, with 8 bases between them. The CDR3 sequence is CASSENILYEQYF. The DNA for the CDR3 is TGTGCCAGCAGTGAAAACATCCTCTACGAGCAGTACTTC.

This clonotype was found many times. CDR3 DNA sequence: TGTGCCAGCAGCCAACGCGGGGGGCCCTACGAGCAGTACTTC. Amino acids: CASSQRGGPYEQYF. The V and J genes are TRBV7-2 and TRBJ2-7, with TRBD2 matching 8 bases. V lost 5 bases and J lost 2; bases outside the gene matches: 5. In germline, CDR1 is SGHTA, CDR2 FQGNSA. This CDR3 is built from 14 residues.

The chain has TRBV7-8 and TRBJ2-1, with 14 bases matching TRBD2. In germline, CDR1 is SGHVS, CDR2 FQNEAQ. With 2 bases clipped from V and 7 bases from J, the junction kept 10 bases outside the gene matches. This CDR3 spans 18 amino acids. The chain's CDR3 is CASSLLRLAGGRRNEQFF. The CDR3 DNA reads as TGTGCCAGCAGCTTACTTCGACTAGCGGGAGGGCGAAGGAATGAGCAGTTCTTC.

This clonotype came up many times. The rearrangement uses TRBV12-3 or TRBV12-4 and TRBJ2-7, with no clear D. V lost 6 bases and J lost 3, with 15 bases in between. The CDR3 is 14 residues long. CDR3 in amino acids: CASSPRPPDYEQYF. DNA for the CDR3: TGTGCCAGCAGCCCGAGACCCCCGGACTACGAGCAGTACTTC.

The chain combines TRBV11-1 with TRBJ2-1; the match to TRBD2 covers 7 bases. Germline CDR1 SGHAT, CDR2 FQDESV (reference sequence). The CDR3 has 18 amino acids. The V and J ends lost 0 bases and 5 bases, in that order; junction bases with no gene match: 13. The chain's CDR3 is CASSLAPTPTSAHNEQFF. The CDR3 nucleotides read TGTGCCAGCAGCTTAGCCCCCACTCCAACTAGCGCACACAATGAGCAGTTCTTC.

V gene TRBV11-2 combines with J gene TRBJ2-2, with 7 bases aligning to TRBD1. Germline lookup yields CDR1 SGHAT and CDR2 FQNNGV. The CDR3 is made up of 18 amino acids. J lost 0 bases, V lost 2 bases, and 9 bases had no gene match. CDR3 protein: CASSLRQGRYANTGELFF. Here the CDR3 DNA reads TGTGCCAGCAGCTTACGACAGGGACGGTACGCGAACACCGGGGAGCTGTTTTTT. The complete variable domain, with remaining parts taken from reference TRBV11-2 and TRBJ2-2, reads EAGVAQSPRYKIIEKRQSVAFWCNPISGHATLYWYQQILGQGPKLLIQFQNNGVVDDSQLPKDRFSAERLKGVDSTLKIQPAKLEDSAVYLCASSLRQGRYANTGELFFGEGSRLTVL.

A word on this clonotype: This may arise from a read error, as a much more abundant clone is one base away. Likely a read error: the CDR3 ends without its conserved phenylalanine or tryptophan. The chain has TRBV12-3 or TRBV12-4 and TRBJ2-7; the match to TRBD2 covers 12 bases. This CDR3 spans 17 amino acids. Germline trimming cut 4 bases from V and 4 bases from J; bases unmatched to any gene: 11. The DNA for the CDR3 is TGTGCCAGCAGTTCGAGACTAGCGGGAGCTTGGGGGTACGAGCAGTACATC. This gives the protein CASSSRLAGAWGYEQYI.

The genes are TRBV15 and TRBJ2-7, with 9 bases lining up with TRBD1. There are 15 residues in the CDR3. V shed 3 bases and J 2 bases; nucleotides not matched to a gene: 5. In germline, CDR1 is LNHNV, CDR2 YYDKDF (reference sequence). CDR3 coding DNA: TGTGCCACCAGCAGGGACAGGGGACCCACCTACGAGCAGTACTTC. Translating gives CATSRDRGPTYEQYF.

This clonotype showed up just a few times. This rearrangement joins TRBV6-2 or TRBV6-3 to TRBJ2-5, with D unclear. This CDR3 region has 15 residues. The germline gives CDR1 MNHEY, CDR2 SVGEGT. V dropped 1 base and J dropped 2 bases, with 11 bases sitting between them. The CDR3 bases are TGTGCCAGCAGTTACTTGGCGGACGGACAAGAGACCCAGTACTTC. It encodes CASSYLADGQETQYF.

This sequence joins TRBV20-1 and TRBJ2-7; perhaps D is TRBD1 or TRBD2 (5 bases each). With 4 bases removed from V and 6 bases from J, the gap between germline ends came to 7 bases. The CDR3 totals 10 residues. Germline lookup yields CDR1 DFQATT and CDR2 SNEGSKA (reference sequence). The DNA of the CDR3 is TGCAGTGCTATAGGGACCGAGCAGTACTTC. Amino acid sequence: CSAIGTEQYF.

This clonotype occurred many times. This chain connects TRBV28 to TRBJ1-5; D is uncertain. The germline gives CDR1 MDHEN, CDR2 SYDVKM. V gave up 3 bases and J gave up 7 bases, with 7 bases separating them. The CDR3 is made up of 12 amino acids. CDR3 sequence: CASSFGSQPQHF. CDR3 nucleotides: TGTGCCAGCAGTTTTGGGTCGCAGCCCCAGCATTTT. Full variable domain (rest looked up from reference TRBV28 and TRBJ1-5): DVKVTQSSRYLVKRTGEKVFLECVQDMDHENMFWYRQDPGLGLRLIYFSYDVKMKEKGDIPEGYSVSREKKERFSLILESASTNQTSMYLCASSFGSQPQHFGDGTRLSIL.

The chain joins TRBV24-1 to TRBJ1-1; the D is unclear. Deletions cut 2 bases from V and 10 bases from J, with 7 bases between. In germline, CDR1 is KGHDR, CDR2 SFDVKD. The CDR3 is 11 residues long. CDR3 loop: CATSDSRIAFF. The CDR3 DNA follows: TGTGCCACCAGTGATTCTAGGATAGCTTTCTTT.

The J gene is TRBJ2-5, the V gene TRBV20-1; D may match TRBD1 or TRBD2 (5 bases each). The CDR3 covers 14 residues. Germline V gene lookup returns CDR1 DFQATT and CDR2 SNEGSKA (reference sequence). V dropped 5 bases and J dropped 4 bases, with 17 bases sitting between them. The DNA for the CDR3 is TGCAGTGCTTCCTCCGGGACCCTAGGAGAGACCCAGTACTTC. This sequence encodes CSASSGTLGETQYF.

V and J are TRBV12-3 or TRBV12-4 and TRBJ2-1; TRBD2 is a possible D gene (5 bases). V was shortened by 2 bases and J by 8 bases, with 10 bases between the two germline ends. There are 13 residues in the CDR3. CDR3 residues: CASSLSGGHEQFF. CDR3 coding DNA: TGTGCCAGCAGTTTATCGGGCGGGCATGAGCAGTTCTTC.